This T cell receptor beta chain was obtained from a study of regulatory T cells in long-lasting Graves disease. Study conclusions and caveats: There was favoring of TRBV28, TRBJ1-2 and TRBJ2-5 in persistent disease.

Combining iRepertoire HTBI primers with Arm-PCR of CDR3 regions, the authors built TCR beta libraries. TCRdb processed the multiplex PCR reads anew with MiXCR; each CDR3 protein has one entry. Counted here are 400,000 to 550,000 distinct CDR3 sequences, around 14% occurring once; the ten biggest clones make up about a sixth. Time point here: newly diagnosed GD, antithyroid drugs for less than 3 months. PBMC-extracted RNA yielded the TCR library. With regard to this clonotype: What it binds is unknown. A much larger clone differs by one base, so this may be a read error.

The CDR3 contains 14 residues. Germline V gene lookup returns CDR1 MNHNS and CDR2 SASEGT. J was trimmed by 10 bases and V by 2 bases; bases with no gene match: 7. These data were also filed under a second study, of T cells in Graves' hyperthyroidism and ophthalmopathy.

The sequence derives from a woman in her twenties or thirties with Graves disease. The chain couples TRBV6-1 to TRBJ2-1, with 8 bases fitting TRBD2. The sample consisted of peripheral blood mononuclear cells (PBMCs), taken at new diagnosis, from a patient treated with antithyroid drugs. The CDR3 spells CASSEKLAVYEQFF. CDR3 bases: TGTGCCAGCAGTGAAAAACTAGCGGTCTACGAGCAGTTCTTC.